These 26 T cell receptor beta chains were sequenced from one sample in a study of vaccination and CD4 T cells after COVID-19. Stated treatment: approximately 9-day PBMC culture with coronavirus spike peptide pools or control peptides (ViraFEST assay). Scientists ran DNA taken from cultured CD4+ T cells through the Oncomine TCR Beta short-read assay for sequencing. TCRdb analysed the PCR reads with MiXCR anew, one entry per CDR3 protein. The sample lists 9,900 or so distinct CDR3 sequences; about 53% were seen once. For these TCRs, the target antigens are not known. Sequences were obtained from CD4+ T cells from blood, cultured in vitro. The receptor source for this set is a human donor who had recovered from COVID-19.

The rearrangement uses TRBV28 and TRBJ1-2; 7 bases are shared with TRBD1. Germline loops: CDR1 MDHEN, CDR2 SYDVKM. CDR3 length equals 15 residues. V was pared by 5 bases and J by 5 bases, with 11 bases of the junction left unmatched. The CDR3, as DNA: TGTGCCAGCAGTCAGGGGGTAACTCGCCAATATGGCTACACCTTC. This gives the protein CASSQGVTRQYGYTF.

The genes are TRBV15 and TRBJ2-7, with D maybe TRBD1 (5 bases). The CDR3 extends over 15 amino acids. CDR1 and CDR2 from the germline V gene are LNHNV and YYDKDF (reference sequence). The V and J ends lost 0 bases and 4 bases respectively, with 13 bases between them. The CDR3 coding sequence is TGTGCCACCAGCAGAGATTCTGGGGCTTTTTACGAGCAGTACTTC. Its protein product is CATSRDSGAFYEQYF.

CDR3 protein: CASTPGSWGTEAFF. The DNA of the CDR3 is TGTGCCAGCACTCCGGGCTCGTGGGGCACTGAAGCTTTCTTT. The gene calls are TRBV6-1 and TRBJ1-1; D uncertain. Germline CDR1 MNHNS, CDR2 SASEGT. V gave up 7 bases and J gave up 4 bases, with 16 bases separating them. The CDR3 runs to 14 residues.

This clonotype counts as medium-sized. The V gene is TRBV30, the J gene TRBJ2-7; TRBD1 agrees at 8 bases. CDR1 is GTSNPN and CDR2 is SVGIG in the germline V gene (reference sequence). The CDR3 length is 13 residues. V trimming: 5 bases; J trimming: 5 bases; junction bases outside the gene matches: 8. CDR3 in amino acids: CAWAWTGIDEQYF. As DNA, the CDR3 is TGTGCCTGGGCTTGGACAGGGATCGACGAGCAGTACTTC.

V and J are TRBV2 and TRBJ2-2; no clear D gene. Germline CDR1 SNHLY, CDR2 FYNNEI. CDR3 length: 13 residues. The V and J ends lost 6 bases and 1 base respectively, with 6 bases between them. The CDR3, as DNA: TGTGCCAGCAGGGCGGAGAACACCGGGGAGCTGTTTTTT. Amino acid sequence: CASRAENTGELFF.

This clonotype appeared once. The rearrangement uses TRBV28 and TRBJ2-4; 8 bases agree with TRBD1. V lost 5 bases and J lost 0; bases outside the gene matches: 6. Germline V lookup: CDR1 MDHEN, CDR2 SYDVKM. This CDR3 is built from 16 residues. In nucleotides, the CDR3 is TGTGCCAGCAGTCTAGGGACAGGCCTAGCCAAAAACATTCAGTACTTC. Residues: CASSLGTGLAKNIQYF.

The CDR3 bases are TGTGCCAGCAGTGGGGTGTTGCAGCCCCAGCATTTT. This gives the protein CASSGVLQPQHF. The chain joins TRBV28 to TRBJ1-5; D unresolved. CDR3 length equals 12 residues. CDR1 is MDHEN and CDR2 is SYDVKM in the germline V gene. Trimming pared 5 bases from V and 7 bases from J, leaving 9 bases between.

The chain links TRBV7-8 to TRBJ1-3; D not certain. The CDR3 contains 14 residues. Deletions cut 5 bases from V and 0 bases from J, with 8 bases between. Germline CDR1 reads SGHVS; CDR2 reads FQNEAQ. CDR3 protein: CASSPVRSGNTIYF. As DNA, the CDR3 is TGTGCCAGCAGCCCGGTCCGCTCTGGAAACACCATATATTTT.

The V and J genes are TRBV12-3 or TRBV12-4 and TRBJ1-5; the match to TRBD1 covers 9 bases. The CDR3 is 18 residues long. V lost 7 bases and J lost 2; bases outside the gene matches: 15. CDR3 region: CASTQGQGNLRGNQPQHF. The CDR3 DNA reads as TGTGCCAGCACACAAGGACAGGGGAATCTGAGAGGCAATCAGCCCCAGCATTTT.

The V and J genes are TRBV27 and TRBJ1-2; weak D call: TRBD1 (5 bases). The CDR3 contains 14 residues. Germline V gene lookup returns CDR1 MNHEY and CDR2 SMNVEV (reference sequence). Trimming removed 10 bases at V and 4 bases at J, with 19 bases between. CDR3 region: CAIPSGGTPYGYTF. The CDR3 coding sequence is TGTGCCATTCCAAGCGGGGGAACCCCCTATGGCTACACCTTC.

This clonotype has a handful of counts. As DNA, the CDR3 is TGTGCCAGCAGCCCAGGGACAGGGGGCGTCGAGACCCAGTACTTC. Translated: CASSPGTGGVETQYF. The J gene is TRBJ2-5, the V gene TRBV11-2, with 12 bases that match TRBD1. Germline values: CDR1 SGHAT, CDR2 FQNNGV. The CDR3 has 15 residues. With V trimmed by 5 bases and J by 5 bases, 6 bases remained unmatched.

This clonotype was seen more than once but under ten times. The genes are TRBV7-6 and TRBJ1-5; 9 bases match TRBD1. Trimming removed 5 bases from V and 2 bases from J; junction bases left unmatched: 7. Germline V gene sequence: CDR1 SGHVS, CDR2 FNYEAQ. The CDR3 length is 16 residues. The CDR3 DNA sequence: TGTGCCAGCAGCCCCGGGACAGGGAAAGGCAATCAGCCCCAGCATTTT. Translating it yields CASSPGTGKGNQPQHF.

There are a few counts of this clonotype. In DNA, the CDR3 is TGTGCCAGTACCGACAGGGGAGGTCAGCCCCAGCATTTT. It codes for CASTDRGGQPQHF. The chain recombines TRBV19 with TRBJ1-5; 8 bases fit TRBD1. The CDR3 loop spans 13 amino acids. CDR1 LNHDA and CDR2 SQIVND come from the germline V gene (reference sequence). The trim removed 7 bases at V and 6 bases at J, leaving 5 bases unmatched. The whole variable domain, filled in from reference TRBV19 and TRBJ1-5, reads DGGITQSPKYLFRKEGQNVTLSCEQNLNHDAMYWYRQDPGQGLRLIYYSQIVNDFQKGDIAEGYSVSREKKESFPLTVTSAQKNPTAFYLCASTDRGGQPQHFGDGTRLSIL.

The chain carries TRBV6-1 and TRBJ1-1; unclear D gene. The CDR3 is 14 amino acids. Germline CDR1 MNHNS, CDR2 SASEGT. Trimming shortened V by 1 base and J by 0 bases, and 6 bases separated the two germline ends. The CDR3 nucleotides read TGTGCCAGCAGTGAAGATGTGTTGAACACTGAAGCTTTCTTT. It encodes CASSEDVLNTEAFF.

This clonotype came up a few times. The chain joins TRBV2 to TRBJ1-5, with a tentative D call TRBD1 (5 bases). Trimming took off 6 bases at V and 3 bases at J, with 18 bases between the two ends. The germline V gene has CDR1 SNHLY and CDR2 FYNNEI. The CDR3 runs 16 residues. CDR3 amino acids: CASRGVFKGPNQPQHF. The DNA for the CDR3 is TGTGCCAGCAGGGGGGTATTCAAGGGGCCCAATCAGCCCCAGCATTTT.

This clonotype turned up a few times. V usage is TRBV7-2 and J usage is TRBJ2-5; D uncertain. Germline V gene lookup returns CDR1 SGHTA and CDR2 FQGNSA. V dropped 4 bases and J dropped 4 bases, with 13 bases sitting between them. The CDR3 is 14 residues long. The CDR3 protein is CASSYLGRGETQYF. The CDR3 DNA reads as TGTGCCAGCAGCTACTTGGGCAGAGGAGAGACCCAGTACTTC. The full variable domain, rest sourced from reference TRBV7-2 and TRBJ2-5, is GAGVSQSPSNKVTEKGKDVELRCDPISGHTALYWYRQSLGQGLEFLIYFQGNSAPDKSGLPSDRFSAERTGGSVSTLTIQRTQQEDSAVYLCASSYLGRGETQYFGPGTRLLVL.

The CDR3 is CSARDPGPDNSPLHF. The CDR3 nucleotides read TGCAGTGCTAGAGACCCGGGGCCGGATAATTCACCCCTCCACTTT. The chain employs TRBV20-1 and TRBJ1-6, with a possible D match to TRBD1 (5 bases). Germline V CDR1 and CDR2: DFQATT, SNEGSKA (reference sequence). Trimming removed 0 bases at V and 5 bases at J, with 11 bases between. The CDR3 length is 15 residues.

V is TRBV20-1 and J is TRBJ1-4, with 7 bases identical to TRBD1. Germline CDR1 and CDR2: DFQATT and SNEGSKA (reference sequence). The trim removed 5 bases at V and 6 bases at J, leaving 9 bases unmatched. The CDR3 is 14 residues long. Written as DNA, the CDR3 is TGCAGTGCTGCACCCGGGACAGCACATGAAAAACTGTTTTTT. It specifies CSAAPGTAHEKLFF.

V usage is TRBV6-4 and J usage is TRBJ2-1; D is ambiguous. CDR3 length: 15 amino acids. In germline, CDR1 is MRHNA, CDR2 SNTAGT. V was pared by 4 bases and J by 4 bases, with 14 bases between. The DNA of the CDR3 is TGTGCCAGCAGTGTCGGCAGTTCAAAATACAATGAGCAGTTCTTC. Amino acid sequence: CASSVGSSKYNEQFF.

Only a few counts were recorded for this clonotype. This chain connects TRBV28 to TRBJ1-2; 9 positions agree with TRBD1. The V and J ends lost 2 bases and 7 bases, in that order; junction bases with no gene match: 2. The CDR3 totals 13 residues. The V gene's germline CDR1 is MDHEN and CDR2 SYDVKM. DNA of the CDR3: TGTGCCAGCAGTTTAGGGACAGGGTTTGGCTACACCTTC. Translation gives CASSLGTGFGYTF.

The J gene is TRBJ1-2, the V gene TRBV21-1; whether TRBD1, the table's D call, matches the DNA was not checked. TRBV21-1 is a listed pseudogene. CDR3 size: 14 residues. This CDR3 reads CASSKQGRLYGYTF. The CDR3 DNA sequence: TGTGCCAGCAGCAAACAGGGCAGGCTCTATGGCTACACCTTC.

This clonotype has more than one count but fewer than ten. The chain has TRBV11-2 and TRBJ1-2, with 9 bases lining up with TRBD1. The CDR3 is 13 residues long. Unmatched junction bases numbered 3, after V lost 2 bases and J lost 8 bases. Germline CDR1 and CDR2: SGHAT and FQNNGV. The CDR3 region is CASSLTGGRGYTF. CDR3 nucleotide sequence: TGTGCCAGCAGCTTAACAGGGGGCCGGGGCTACACCTTC.

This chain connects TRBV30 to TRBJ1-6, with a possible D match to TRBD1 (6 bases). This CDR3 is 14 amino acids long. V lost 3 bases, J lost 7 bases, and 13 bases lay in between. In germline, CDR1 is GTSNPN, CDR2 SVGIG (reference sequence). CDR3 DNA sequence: TGTGCCTGGAGCTCGGGAGGGGGGAATTCACCCCTCCACTTT. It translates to CAWSSGGGNSPLHF.

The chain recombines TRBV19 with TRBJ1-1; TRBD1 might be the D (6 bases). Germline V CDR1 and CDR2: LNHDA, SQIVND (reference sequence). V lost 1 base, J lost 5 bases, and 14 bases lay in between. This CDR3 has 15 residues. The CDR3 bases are TGTGCCAGTAGTATAGTACCAGGGGCGAGGACTGAAGCTTTCTTT. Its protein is CASSIVPGARTEAFF.

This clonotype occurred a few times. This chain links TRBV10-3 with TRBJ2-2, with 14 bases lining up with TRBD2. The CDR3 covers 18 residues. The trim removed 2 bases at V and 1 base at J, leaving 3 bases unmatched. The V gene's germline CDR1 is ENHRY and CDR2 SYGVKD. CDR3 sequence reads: CAISEDGLAGGNTGELFF. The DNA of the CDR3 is TGTGCCATCAGTGAGGATGGACTAGCGGGGGGGAACACCGGGGAGCTGTTTTTT.

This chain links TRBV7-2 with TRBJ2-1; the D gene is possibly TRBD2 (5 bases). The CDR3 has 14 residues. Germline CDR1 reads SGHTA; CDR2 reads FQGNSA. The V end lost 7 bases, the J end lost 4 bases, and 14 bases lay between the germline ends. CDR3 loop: CASIRTSSYNEQFF. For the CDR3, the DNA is TGTGCCAGCATCCGGACTTCTTCTTACAATGAGCAGTTCTTC.